This T cell receptor (beta chain) came from a study of blood T cell repertoires in COVID-19. The V and J ends lost 6 bases and 3 bases respectively, with 17 bases between them. The CDR3 is 16 residues long. The germline V gene has CDR1 LGHDT and CDR2 YNNKEL (reference sequence). Here immunoSEQ multiplex PCR was the method, and the copy in TCRdb shows in-frame clones only, minus some. This table holds fewer than 500,000 clones, roughly 90% found once. The TCR was taken from a man aged 18 to 29 with COVID-19, enrolled during active disease. The chain links TRBV3-1 (or the pseudogene TRBV3-2) to TRBJ2-2; a weak D match, TRBD1 (6 bases). Sequenced input: peripheral blood. CDR3 amino acids: CASRSQGRRDTGELFF. The CDR3 DNA sequence: TGTGCCAGCAGGAGCCAGGGGCGTCGGGACACCGGGGAGCTGTTTTTT.